This TCR beta chain was sequenced in a study of blood T cell repertoires in COVID-19. About the research overall: Material from acute and convalescent COVID-19 was sourced from the United States, Italy and Spain. PBMCs, B-cell-depleted T cells, or T cells provided the cDNA or gDNA that made up the material.

Source study methods: It was from reference gene primer amplification that nucleated cell counts were estimated. The assay was immunoSEQ multiplex PCR, and TCRdb's table has in-frame clones only and misses some. V and J calls and clone size are copied from that table; D and trimming were computed from the DNA. The data contain 65,000 to 95,000 clones, 70% to 90% of them singletons. CDR1 and CDR2 (germline): GTSNPN, SVGIG (reference sequence). This CDR3 is 17 amino acids long. V shed 5 bases and J 4 bases; nucleotides not matched to a gene: 14. The source material was peripheral blood. This clonotype was sampled from a man aged 45-60 years with active COVID-19. V usage is TRBV30 and J usage is TRBJ2-2; 9 bases are a match to TRBD1. As DNA, the CDR3 is TGTGCCTGGTGTCCGGGACAGGGTGGAGGGTGCACCGGGGAGCTGTTTTTT. This encodes CAWCPGQGGGCTGELFF. The full variable domain, rest sourced from reference TRBV30 and TRBJ2-2, is SQTIHQWPATLVQPVGSPLSLECTVEGTSNPNLYWYRQAAGRGLQLLFYSVGIGQISSEVPQNLSASRPQDRQFILSSKKLLLSDSGFYLCAWCPGQGGGCTGELFFGEGSRLTVL.